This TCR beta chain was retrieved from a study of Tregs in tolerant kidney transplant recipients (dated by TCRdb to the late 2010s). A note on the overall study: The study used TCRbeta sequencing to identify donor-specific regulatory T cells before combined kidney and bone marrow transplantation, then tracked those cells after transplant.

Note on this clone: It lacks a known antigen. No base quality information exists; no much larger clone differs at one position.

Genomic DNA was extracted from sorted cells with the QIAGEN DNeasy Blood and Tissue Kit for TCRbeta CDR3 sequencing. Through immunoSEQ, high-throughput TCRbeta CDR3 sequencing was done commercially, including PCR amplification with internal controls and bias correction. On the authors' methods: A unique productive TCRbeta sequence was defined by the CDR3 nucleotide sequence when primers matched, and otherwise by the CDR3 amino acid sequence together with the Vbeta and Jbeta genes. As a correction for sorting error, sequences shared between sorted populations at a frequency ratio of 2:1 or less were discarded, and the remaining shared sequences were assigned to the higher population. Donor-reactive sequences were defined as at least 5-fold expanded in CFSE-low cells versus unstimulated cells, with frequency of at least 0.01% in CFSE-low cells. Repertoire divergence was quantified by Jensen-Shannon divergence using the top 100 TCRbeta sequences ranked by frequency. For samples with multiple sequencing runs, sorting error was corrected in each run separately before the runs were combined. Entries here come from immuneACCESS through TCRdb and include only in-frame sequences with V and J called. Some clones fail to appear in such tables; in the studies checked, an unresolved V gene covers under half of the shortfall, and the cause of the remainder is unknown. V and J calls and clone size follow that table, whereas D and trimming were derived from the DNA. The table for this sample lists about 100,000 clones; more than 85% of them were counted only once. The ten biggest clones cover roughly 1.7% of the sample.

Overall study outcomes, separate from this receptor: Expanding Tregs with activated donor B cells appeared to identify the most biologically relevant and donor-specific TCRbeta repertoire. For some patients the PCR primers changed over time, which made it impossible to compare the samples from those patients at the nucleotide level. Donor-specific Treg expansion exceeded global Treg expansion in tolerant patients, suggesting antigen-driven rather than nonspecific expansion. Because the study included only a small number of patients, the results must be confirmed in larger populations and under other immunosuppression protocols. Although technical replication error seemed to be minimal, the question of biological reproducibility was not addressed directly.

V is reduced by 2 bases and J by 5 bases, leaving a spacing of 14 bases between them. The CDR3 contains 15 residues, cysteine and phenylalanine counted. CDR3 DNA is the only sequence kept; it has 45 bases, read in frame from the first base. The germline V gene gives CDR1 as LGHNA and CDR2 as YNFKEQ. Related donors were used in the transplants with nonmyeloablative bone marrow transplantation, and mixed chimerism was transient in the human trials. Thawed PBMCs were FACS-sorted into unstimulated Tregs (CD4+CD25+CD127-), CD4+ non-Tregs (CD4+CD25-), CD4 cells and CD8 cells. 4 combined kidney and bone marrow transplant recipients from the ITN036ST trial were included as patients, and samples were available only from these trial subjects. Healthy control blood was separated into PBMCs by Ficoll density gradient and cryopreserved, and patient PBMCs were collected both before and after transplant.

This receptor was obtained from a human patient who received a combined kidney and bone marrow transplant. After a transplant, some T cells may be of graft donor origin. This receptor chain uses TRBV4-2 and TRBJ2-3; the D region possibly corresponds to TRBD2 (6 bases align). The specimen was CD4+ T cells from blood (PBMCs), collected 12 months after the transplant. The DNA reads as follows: TGTGCCAGCAGCCAAAGCGGGCTCCGTTTAGATACGCAGTATTTT. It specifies CASSQSGLRLDTQYF.